Reported below is one T cell receptor beta chain. The antigen is not known. Looked up from germline, CDR1 is LNHDA and CDR2 is SQIVND (reference sequence). This CDR3 is built from 13 residues. V was trimmed by 4 bases and J by 3 bases, leaving 9 bases between them. These data come from a study of cytomegalovirus exposure and HLA in healthy donors. The assay was immunoSEQ multiplex PCR, and TCRdb's table has in-frame clones only and misses some. The table shows 220,000 or so clones, with over 80% occurring only once. Notes on the study in general: The investigators catalogued 150 or so TCR beta chains as cytomegalovirus-associated.

The chain has TRBV19 and TRBJ1-1; D is possibly TRBD1 (5 bases). Sequencing used PBMCs. The TCR originated in a woman aged 25 to 39 in good health and CMV-seropositive. CDR3: CASSSGGDTEAFF. Here the CDR3 DNA reads TGTGCCAGTAGTAGTGGGGGAGACACTGAAGCTTTCTTT. Variable domain in full (rest from reference TRBV19 and TRBJ1-1): DGGITQSPKYLFRKEGQNVTLSCEQNLNHDAMYWYRQDPGQGLRLIYYSQIVNDFQKGDIAEGYSVSREKKESFPLTVTSAQKNPTAFYLCASSSGGDTEAFFGQGTRLTVV.